The sequence of this T cell receptor beta chain was determined in a study of T cell repertoires in cytomegalovirus infection. Study-level information: Public TCR beta signatures were indicative of both CMV infection and a matching HLA type. Regarding the study as a whole: The ex vivo response showed dominance by HLA-C-restricted CMV-specific TCR beta clonotypes. Using cumulative public TCR beta family frequency, the authors identified those who carried CMV together with the relevant HLA.

MiXCR, applied by TCRdb to the reads, yields one record per CDR3 protein. Of 200,000 or so distinct CDR3 sequences in the sample, less than 50% are singletons; the top ten hold around 60%. A word on this clonotype: Antigen: not known.

Sequenced here: CD8+ T cells from cultured PBMCs, sampled from culture after CMV antigen stimulation. The TCR comes from a human donor in good health (CMV status not recorded). Some clones in this sample may be carry-over from other donors' samples.

This CDR3 is CASSLAQGLRNQPQHF. The CDR3 nucleotides are TGTGCCAGCAGCTTAGCACAGGGGTTAAGGAATCAGCCCCAGCATTTT. The chain carries TRBV7-6 and TRBJ1-5; 7 bases match TRBD1. Trimming cost V 0 bases and J 4 bases; bases outside gene matches: 6. In germline, CDR1 is SGHVS, CDR2 FNYEAQ. The CDR3 runs to 16 residues. Variable domain in full (rest from reference TRBV7-6 and TRBJ1-5): GAGVSQSPRYKVTKRGQDVALRCDPISGHVSLYWYRQALGQGPEFLTYFNYEAQQDKSGLPNDRFSAERPEGSISTLTIQRTEQRDSAMYRCASSLAQGLRNQPQHFGDGTRLSIL.